These 29 T cell receptor beta chains were sequenced from one sample in a study of early stage breast cancer tumors. Here immunoSEQ multiplex PCR was the method, and the copy in TCRdb shows in-frame clones only, minus some. Of fewer than 15,000 clones in the sample, about 81% were seen once. The sequencing input was normal breast tissue next to the tumor. The source of these receptors is a person in their twenties or thirties with breast cancer.

This CDR3 reads CASSLQGEATEAFF. The CDR3 DNA reads TGCGCCAGCAGCTTGCAAGGGGAGGCCACTGAAGCTTTCTTT. V usage is TRBV5-1 and J usage is TRBJ1-1; tentatively, D is TRBD1 (5 bases). Trimming stripped 1 base from V and 4 bases from J, with 11 bases between. The CDR3 runs 14 residues. Germline lookup yields CDR1 SGHRS and CDR2 YFSETQ.

The genes are TRBV7-9 and TRBJ1-3, with 11 nucleotides matching TRBD1. The CDR3 spans 13 residues. The V segment lost 6 bases and the J segment 5 bases; nucleotides outside the gene matches: 0. CDR1 is SEHNR, CDR2 FQNEAQ, per germline (reference sequence). The CDR3 bases are TGTGCCAGCAGGGACAGGGGGCGAAACACCATATATTTT. Amino acids: CASRDRGRNTIYF.

This chain joins TRBV2 and TRBJ2-3; D might be TRBD1 or TRBD2, each matching 5 bases. Looked up from germline, CDR1 is SNHLY and CDR2 is FYNNEI. V lost 6 bases and J 2 bases, leaving 15 bases between the germline ends. CDR3 length: 15 residues. The CDR3 here is CASSPVGANTDTQYF. CDR3 coding DNA: TGTGCCAGCAGCCCGGTCGGGGCAAACACAGATACGCAGTATTTT. The entire variable domain, with the rest obtained from reference TRBV2 and TRBJ2-3, is as follows: EPEVTQTPSHQVTQMGQEVILRCVPISNHLYFYWYRQILGQKVEFLVSFYNNEISEKSEIFDDQFSVERPDGSNFTLKIRSTKLEDSAMYFCASSPVGANTDTQYFGPGTRLTVL.

This clone was observed once. The V and J genes are TRBV7-9 and TRBJ2-2; D perhaps matches TRBD2 (6 bases). The CDR3 runs 15 residues. Trimming cost V 5 bases and J 4 bases, with 14 bases left between them. The germline V gene has CDR1 SEHNR and CDR2 FQNEAQ (reference sequence). Here the CDR3 reads CASSDATRPTGELFF. The CDR3 bases are TGTGCCAGCAGCGATGCGACTAGACCCACCGGGGAGCTGTTTTTT.

The rearrangement joins TRBV4-1 to TRBJ1-2; the D gene is possibly TRBD1 (6 bases). The CDR3 has 15 residues. V was trimmed by 1 base and J by 4 bases, leaving 13 bases between them. Germline lookup yields CDR1 MGHRA and CDR2 YSYEKL. The CDR3, as DNA: TGCGCCAGCAGCCAAGTACTCTTAGGGGGCTATGGCTACACCTTC. Amino acids: CASSQVLLGGYGYTF.

The J gene is TRBJ2-1, the V gene TRBV15; 13 bases fit TRBD2. Germline-derived CDR1 and CDR2 are LNHNV and YYDKDF (reference sequence). With 0 bases clipped from V and 7 bases from J, the junction kept 3 bases outside the gene matches. The CDR3 contains 16 residues. CDR3 sequence reads: CATSRDGTSGMNEQFF. CDR3 nucleotides: TGTGCCACCAGCAGAGATGGGACTAGCGGGATGAATGAGCAGTTCTTC.

The rearrangement joins TRBV19 to TRBJ2-2; maybe TRBD2 (6 bases). The CDR3 length is 15 residues. From germline, CDR1 is LNHDA and CDR2 SQIVND (reference sequence). Trimming took 8 bases from V and 2 from J, leaving 15 bases between them. CDR3 nucleotides: TGTGCCAGTCGACGAAGGGACTCTAACACCGGGGAGCTGTTTTTT. Encoded protein: CASRRRDSNTGELFF.

This chain links TRBV5-1 with TRBJ1-4; no clear D gene. The V and J ends lost 0 bases and 2 bases respectively, with 5 bases between them. Germline values: CDR1 SGHRS, CDR2 YFSETQ. The CDR3 contains 14 residues. The CDR3 loop reads CASSLGLTNEKLFF. CDR3 nucleotides: TGCGCCAGCAGCTTGGGGCTGACTAATGAAAAACTGTTTTTT.

The rearrangement uses TRBV13 and TRBJ1-2; 9 positions agree with TRBD1. Germline V gene sequence: CDR1 PRHDT, CDR2 FYEKMQ (reference sequence). Trimming cost V 5 bases and J 2 bases; bases outside gene matches: 9. The CDR3 loop spans 16 amino acids. The CDR3 nucleotides read TGTGCCAGCAGCCTAAGGGACAGGGTCGCGAACTATGGCTACACCTTC. It translates to CASSLRDRVANYGYTF.

The rearrangement joins TRBV2 to TRBJ2-2; 7 bases are a match to TRBD2. Germline loops: CDR1 SNHLY, CDR2 FYNNEI. J lost 4 bases, V lost 5 bases, and 7 bases had no gene match. The CDR3 covers 15 residues. The DNA for the CDR3 is TGTGCCAGCAGTTTTCTGGGCGGGGGCACCGGGGAGCTGTTTTTT. Its protein is CASSFLGGGTGELFF.

V is TRBV5-1 and J is TRBJ2-3, with a tentative D call TRBD1 (5 bases). The CDR3 runs to 17 residues. V lost 5 bases and J lost 0, with 19 bases in between. The germline CDR1 and CDR2 sequences are SGHRS and YFSETQ. The CDR3 nucleotides read TGCGCCAGCAGAGGGTACAGGCCAGACACTAGCACAGATACGCAGTATTTT. It codes for CASRGYRPDTSTDTQYF.

This rearrangement joins TRBV6-6 to TRBJ2-5; a weak D match, TRBD2 (6 bases). Deletions cut 6 bases from V and 2 bases from J, with 16 bases between. The length of the CDR3 is 15 residues. Germline V gene lookup returns CDR1 MNHNY and CDR2 SVGAGI (reference sequence). The CDR3 DNA reads TGTGCCAGCAGCAACCGCCAGGAGGGGCAAGAGACCCAGTACTTC. This sequence encodes CASSNRQEGQETQYF.

V gene TRBV4-3 combines with J gene TRBJ2-2; 7 nucleotides agree with TRBD2. In germline, CDR1 is LGHNA, CDR2 YSLEER. V gave up 10 bases and J gave up 2 bases; unmatched junction bases: 7. CDR3 length: 14 residues. CDR3 coding DNA: TGCGCCACCAGGCGGGGGTATAACACCGGGGAGCTGTTTTTT. This codes for CATRRGYNTGELFF.

The chain carries TRBV5-4 and TRBJ2-5; the D gene is possibly TRBD2 (5 bases). V was cut by 2 bases and J by 5 bases, with 10 bases left in between. CDR3 length: 13 residues. CDR1 SGHNT and CDR2 YYREEE come from the germline V gene (reference sequence). CDR3 in amino acids: CASSLQLGETQYF. The DNA for the CDR3 is TGTGCCAGCAGCTTACAACTAGGGGAGACCCAGTACTTC.

The CDR3: CASRPPGLAGAEQFF. The CDR3 DNA follows: TGTGCCAGCAGACCTCCGGGACTAGCGGGAGCTGAGCAGTTCTTC. This chain uses TRBV5-4 with TRBJ2-1, with 14 bases that match TRBD2. CDR3 size: 15 residues. With V trimmed by 5 bases and J by 9 bases, 7 bases remained unmatched. Germline CDR1 and CDR2: SGHNT and YYREEE (reference sequence).

The chain carries TRBV7-2 and TRBJ2-1; 9 positions match TRBD2. Germline-derived CDR1 and CDR2 are SGHTA and FQGNSA. The CDR3 runs to 16 residues. Germline trimming cut 2 bases from V and 8 bases from J; bases unmatched to any gene: 10. The chain's CDR3 is CASSLRGRIAGDEQFF. CDR3 bases: TGTGCCAGCAGCTTAAGAGGGAGAATAGCGGGAGATGAGCAGTTCTTC.

The chain combines TRBV6-6 with TRBJ1-3, with TRBD1 identical over 8 bases. Losses at the gene ends were 5 bases for V and 7 bases for J; bases not matched to a gene: 13. The CDR3 covers 16 residues. CDR1 is MNHNY, CDR2 SVGAGI, per germline (reference sequence). CDR3: CASSHLRGQGVNTIYF. The CDR3 DNA reads as TGTGCCAGCAGTCACCTCCGCGGACAGGGAGTTAACACCATATATTTT.

The chain uses TRBV28 and TRBJ1-1; perhaps TRBD1 as D (5 bases). The CDR3 loop spans 15 amino acids. Looked up from germline, CDR1 is MDHEN and CDR2 is SYDVKM. V was trimmed by 6 bases and J by 0 bases, leaving 14 bases between them. The CDR3 is CASRLAGGLNTEAFF. The CDR3 DNA follows: TGTGCCAGCAGACTCGCGGGGGGATTGAACACTGAAGCTTTCTTT.

The CDR3 bases are TGTGCCTGGAGTGTAGGAGCGGGAGTAGCCGAGCAGTACTTC. Translating it yields CAWSVGAGVAEQYF. The chain is built from TRBV30 and TRBJ2-7; 8 bases are a match to TRBD2. Germline loops: CDR1 GTSNPN, CDR2 SVGIG (reference sequence). The CDR3 length is 14 residues. The V segment lost 0 bases and the J segment 6 bases; nucleotides outside the gene matches: 7.

The gene calls are TRBV5-5 and TRBJ1-2; possibly TRBD1 for D (6 bases). V gave up 1 base and J gave up 6 bases, with 13 bases separating them. Germline V gives CDR1 SGHKS, CDR2 YYEKEE (reference sequence). The CDR3 is 14 residues long. The CDR3 bases are TGTGCCAGCAGCTTGTCATCAGGGGTGCATGGCTACACCTTC. It codes for CASSLSSGVHGYTF.

The chain is built from TRBV7-6 and TRBJ2-1; 8 bases align to TRBD1. Germline V gene sequence: CDR1 SGHVS, CDR2 FNYEAQ. The CDR3 runs to 15 residues. Germline trimming cut 2 bases from V and 7 bases from J; bases unmatched to any gene: 7. The CDR3 DNA reads as TGTGCCAGCAGCTTACCCGGGACAGGTGGGAATGAGCAGTTCTTC. Translating gives CASSLPGTGGNEQFF. The whole variable domain, remainder taken from reference TRBV7-6 and TRBJ2-1, is GAGVSQSPRYKVTKRGQDVALRCDPISGHVSLYWYRQALGQGPEFLTYFNYEAQQDKSGLPNDRFSAERPEGSISTLTIQRTEQRDSAMYRCASSLPGTGGNEQFFGPGTRLTVL.

V gene TRBV7-9 combines with J gene TRBJ1-3, with 10 bases identical to TRBD1. This CDR3 is built from 16 residues. The germline gives CDR1 SEHNR, CDR2 FQNEAQ (reference sequence). The V and J ends lost 5 bases and 2 bases, in that order; junction bases with no gene match: 6. CDR3: CASSPRQGAAGNTIYF. The CDR3 DNA reads as TGTGCCAGCAGCCCAAGACAGGGGGCAGCTGGAAACACCATATATTTT.

The chain joins TRBV18 to TRBJ2-5; D not resolved. The CDR3 runs 12 residues. Germline V gene sequence: CDR1 KGHSH, CDR2 LQKENI. V was pared by 2 bases and J by 2 bases, with 3 bases between. The CDR3 DNA sequence: TGTGCCAGCTCACCAAAGCAAGAGACCCAGTACTTC. Translating gives CASSPKQETQYF.

This clone occurred a few times. The chain joins TRBV11-3 to TRBJ2-7, with D perhaps TRBD2 (6 bases). Germline CDR1 reads SGHNT; CDR2 reads YENEEA. The germline V and J ends were trimmed by 3 bases and 3 bases, with 9 bases remaining between them. There are 13 residues in the CDR3. CDR3: CASSFGGSYEQYF. The DNA of the CDR3 is TGTGCCAGCAGCTTTGGAGGGAGCTACGAGCAGTACTTC.

The chain recombines TRBV6-5 with TRBJ1-1; possibly TRBD1 for D (5 bases). The CDR3 sequence is 15 residues long. Germline CDR1 and CDR2: MNHEY and SVGAGI. V shed 2 bases and J shed 1 base, with 11 bases lying between them. CDR3 loop: CASSYDGTANTEAFF. As DNA, the CDR3 is TGTGCCAGCAGTTACGATGGGACTGCGAACACTGAAGCTTTCTTT.

This clone has just one count. The gene calls are TRBV30 and TRBJ1-4; 7 positions agree with TRBD1. Per germline, CDR1 GTSNPN and CDR2 SVGIG (reference sequence). The CDR3 sequence is 15 residues long. The ends lost 2 bases at V and 6 bases at J; junction bases unmatched: 9. The DNA for the CDR3 is TGTGCCTGGAGTACAAGGACAGGTCGGGATGAAAAACTGTTTTTT. It specifies CAWSTRTGRDEKLFF.

The chain links TRBV2 to TRBJ1-3; no clear D. V lost 7 bases to trimming and J lost 2 bases, with 12 bases between them. CDR1 is SNHLY and CDR2 is FYNNEI in the germline V gene. This CDR3 region has 14 residues. CDR3 in amino acids: CASTDWSAGNTIYF. CDR3 DNA sequence: TGTGCCAGCACTGACTGGTCTGCTGGAAACACCATATATTTT.

The chain is built from TRBV6-5 and TRBJ2-1; D is possibly TRBD2 (6 bases). The CDR3 loop spans 14 amino acids. CDR1 is MNHEY and CDR2 is SVGAGI in the germline V gene. V was trimmed by 7 bases and J by 2 bases, leaving 12 bases between them. In nucleotides, the CDR3 is TGTGCCAGCAAGGGGACTTGGGCCTACAATGAGCAGTTCTTC. Translated: CASKGTWAYNEQFF.

The CDR3 spells CAWGPGVSGANVLTF. CDR3 bases: TGTGCCTGGGGCCCAGGGGTCTCCGGGGCCAACGTCCTGACTTTC. The gene calls are TRBV30 and TRBJ2-6; TRBD1 might be the D (6 bases). The CDR3 sequence is 15 residues long. The germline V gene has CDR1 GTSNPN and CDR2 SVGIG (reference sequence). The germline V and J ends were trimmed by 5 bases and 4 bases, with 15 bases remaining between them.